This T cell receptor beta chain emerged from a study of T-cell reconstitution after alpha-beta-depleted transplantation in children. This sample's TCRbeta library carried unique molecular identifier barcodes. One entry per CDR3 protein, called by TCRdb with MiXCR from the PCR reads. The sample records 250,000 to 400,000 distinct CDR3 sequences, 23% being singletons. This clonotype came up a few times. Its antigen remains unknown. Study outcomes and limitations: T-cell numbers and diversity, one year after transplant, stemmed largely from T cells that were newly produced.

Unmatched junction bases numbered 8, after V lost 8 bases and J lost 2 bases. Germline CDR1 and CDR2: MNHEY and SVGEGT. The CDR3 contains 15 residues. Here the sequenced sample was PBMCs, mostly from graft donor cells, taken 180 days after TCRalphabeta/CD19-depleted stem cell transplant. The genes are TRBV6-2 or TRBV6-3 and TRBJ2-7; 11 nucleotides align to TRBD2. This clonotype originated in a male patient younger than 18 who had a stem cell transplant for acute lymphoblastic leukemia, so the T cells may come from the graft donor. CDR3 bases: TGTGCCAGCGGGTTGGGACTAGCGGAAACCTACGAGCAGTACTTC. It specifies CASGLGLAETYEQYF.